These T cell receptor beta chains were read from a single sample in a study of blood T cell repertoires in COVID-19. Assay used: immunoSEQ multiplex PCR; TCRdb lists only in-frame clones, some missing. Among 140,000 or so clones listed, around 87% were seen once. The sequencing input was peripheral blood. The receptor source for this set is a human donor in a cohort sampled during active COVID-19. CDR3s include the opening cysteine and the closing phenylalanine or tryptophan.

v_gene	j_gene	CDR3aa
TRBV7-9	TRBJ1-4	CASSFQGAVEKLFF
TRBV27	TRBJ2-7	CASSFRTSGRVAYEQYF
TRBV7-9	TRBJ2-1	CASSLRPGGEQFF
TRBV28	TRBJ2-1	CASTPWTSGKGNEQFF
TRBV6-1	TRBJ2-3	CASSEAWRGGRDTQYF
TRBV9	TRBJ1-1	CASSGLGQGKTEAFF
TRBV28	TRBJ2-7	CASRRGGRSEEQYF
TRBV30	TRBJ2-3	CACQVYGGVTDTQYF
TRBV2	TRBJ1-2	CASSEVRVPGYGYTF
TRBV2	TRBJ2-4	CASSVGNIQYF
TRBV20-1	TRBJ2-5	CSASVPGTSQETQYF
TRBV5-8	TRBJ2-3	CASSSGQGTASGTDTQYF
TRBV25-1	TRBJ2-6	CASSQGLGDSGANVLTF
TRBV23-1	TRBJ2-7	CASSQEASYEQYF
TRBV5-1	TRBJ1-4	CASSAGPGQNNEKLFF
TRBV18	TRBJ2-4	CASSPRDPKNIQYF
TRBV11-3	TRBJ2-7	CASSPGQGMGQYF